The source of this TCR beta chain is a study of metastatic and nonmetastatic thyroid tumors. In the original processing: In papillary thyroid cancer, a distant-metastasis classifier was built using CDR3 differences across clinicopathological groups. TCRdb reanalyzed the PCR reads via MiXCR. The V and J calls here are based on TCRdb, not the publication. The sample lists approximately 15,000 clones, just under 35% occurring once. The entire patient cohort was treatment-naive prior to thyroid surgery. The CDR3 loop spans 14 amino acids. The V end lost 0 bases, the J end lost 8 bases, and 16 bases lay between the germline ends. Germline V lookup: CDR1 DFQATT, CDR2 SNEGSKA (reference sequence).

The sequence was obtained from a male donor with papillary thyroid cancer or a benign thyroid nodule (not recorded which). Some clones in this sample may be carry-over from other donors' samples. Sample: tumor tissue. The genes are TRBV20-1 and TRBJ1-2; D perhaps matches TRBD1 (6 bases). CDR3 sequence: CSARESGGRKGYTF. In DNA form, the CDR3 reads TGCAGTGCTAGAGAATCGGGGGGGCGTAAAGGCTACACCTTC.